This T cell receptor beta chain was captured by sequencing in a study of blood T cell repertoires in COVID-19. Study-wide context: Some COVID-19 samples were acute and others convalescent; all came from the United States, Italy and Spain. Nucleic acid was either cDNA or gDNA, and it came from T cells, B-cell-depleted T cells, or PBMCs.

Authors' analysis steps: For nucleated cells, counts were estimated from reference gene primer amplification. Using immunoSEQ multiplex PCR, the repertoire was profiled, and TCRdb retains in-frame clones only, with some absent. The V and J calls and clone size were taken over from that table, and D and trimming were inferred from the DNA. The profile covers hundreds of thousands of clones, with about 85% appearing a single time and roughly 0.69% taken by the ten largest. The sequence came from a man between 35 and 55 years old with acute or convalescent COVID-19. Input material: peripheral blood.

The CDR3 spells CASSPSRTGTYEQYF. CDR3 DNA sequence: TGTGCCAGCTCACCCTCCCGGACAGGAACCTACGAGCAGTACTTC. The chain is built from TRBV18 and TRBJ2-7; the match to TRBD1 covers 7 bases. Trimming took 3 bases from V and 2 from J; bases not matched to a gene: 7. The germline V gene has CDR1 KGHSH and CDR2 LQKENI. This CDR3 has 15 residues. Supplemented by reference TRBV18 and TRBJ2-7, the full variable domain reads NAGVMQNPRHLVRRRGQEARLRCSPMKGHSHVYWYRQLPEEGLKFMVYLQKENIIDESGMPKERFSAEFPKEGPSILRIQQVVRGDSAAYFCASSPSRTGTYEQYFGPGTRLTVT.